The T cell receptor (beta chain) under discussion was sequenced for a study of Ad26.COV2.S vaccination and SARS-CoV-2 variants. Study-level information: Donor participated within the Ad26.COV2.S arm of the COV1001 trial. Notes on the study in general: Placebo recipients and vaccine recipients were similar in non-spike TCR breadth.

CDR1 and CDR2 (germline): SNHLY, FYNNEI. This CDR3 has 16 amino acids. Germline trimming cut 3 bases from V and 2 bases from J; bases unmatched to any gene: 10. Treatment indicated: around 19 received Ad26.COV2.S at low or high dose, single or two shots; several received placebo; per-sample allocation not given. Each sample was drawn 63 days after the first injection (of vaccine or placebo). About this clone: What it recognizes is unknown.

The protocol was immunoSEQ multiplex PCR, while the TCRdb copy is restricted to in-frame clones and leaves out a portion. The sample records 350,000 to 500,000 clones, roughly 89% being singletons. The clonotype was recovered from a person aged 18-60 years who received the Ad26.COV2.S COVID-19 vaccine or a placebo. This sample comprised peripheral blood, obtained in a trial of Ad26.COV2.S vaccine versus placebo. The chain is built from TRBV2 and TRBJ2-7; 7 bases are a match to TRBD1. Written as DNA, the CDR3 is TGTGCCAGCAGTGACCCTCGGACAGGAGATACCTACGAGCAGTACTTC. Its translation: CASSDPRTGDTYEQYF.